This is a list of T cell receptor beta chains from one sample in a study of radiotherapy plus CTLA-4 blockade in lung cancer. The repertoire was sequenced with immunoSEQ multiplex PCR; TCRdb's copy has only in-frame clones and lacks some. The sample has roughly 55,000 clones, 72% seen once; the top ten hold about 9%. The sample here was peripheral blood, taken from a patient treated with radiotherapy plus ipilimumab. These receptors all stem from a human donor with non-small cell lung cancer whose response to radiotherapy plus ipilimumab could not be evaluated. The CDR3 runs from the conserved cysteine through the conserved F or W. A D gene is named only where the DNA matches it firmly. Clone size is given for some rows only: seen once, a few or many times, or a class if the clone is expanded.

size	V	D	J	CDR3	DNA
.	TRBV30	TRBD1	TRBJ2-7	CAWRDRVGYEQYF	TGTGCCTGGAGGGACAGGGTGGGGTACGAGCAGTACTTC
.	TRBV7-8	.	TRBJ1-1	CASSSGLLMNTEAFF	TGTGCCAGCAGCTCGGGACTACTCATGAACACTGAAGCTTTCTTT
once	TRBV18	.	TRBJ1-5	CASSAAQGSNQPQHF	TGTGCCAGCTCAGCCGCCCAGGGGAGCAATCAGCCCCAGCATTTT
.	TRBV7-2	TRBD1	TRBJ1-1	CASSSQGATTEAFF	TGTGCCAGCAGTTCTCAGGGGGCGACCACTGAAGCTTTCTTT
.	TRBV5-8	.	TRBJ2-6	CASSARMSVPGANVLTF	TGTGCCAGCAGCGCCAGGATGTCAGTCCCCGGGGCCAACGTCCTGACTTTC
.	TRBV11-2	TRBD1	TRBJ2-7	CASSPLTGTGPYEQYF	TGTGCCAGCAGCCCCCTGACCGGGACAGGGCCTTACGAGCAGTACTTC
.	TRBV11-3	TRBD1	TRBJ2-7	CASSPHPLGGGTGKPYEQYF	TGTGCCAGCAGCCCCCATCCATTAGGGGGGGGGACAGGGAAGCCCTACGAGCAGTACTTC
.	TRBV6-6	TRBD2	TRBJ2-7	CASSFPSGSHEQYF	TGTGCCAGCAGTTTTCCTAGCGGGAGCCACGAGCAGTACTTC
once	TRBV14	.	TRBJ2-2	CASSQDEYVGGELFF	TGTGCCAGCAGCCAAGACGAGTATGTCGGCGGGGAGCTGTTTTTT
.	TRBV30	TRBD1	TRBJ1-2	CAWRPGGDRGGYGYTF	TGTGCCTGGAGACCAGGTGGGGACAGGGGTGGCTATGGCTACACCTTC